This T cell receptor (beta chain) was profiled in a study of blood T cell repertoires in COVID-19. Produced via immunoSEQ multiplex PCR; TCRdb's table is partial and in-frame only. The table has 50,000 to 75,000 clones, around 77% seen once. From germline, CDR1 is MNHEY and CDR2 SMNVEV (reference sequence). Trimming left V 5 bases short and J 7 bases short, with 23 bases between. The length of the CDR3 is 17 residues. The sequencing input was peripheral blood. The chain uses TRBV27 and TRBJ2-2; D not resolved. The TCR was taken from an older man with active or convalescent COVID-19. The CDR3 region has the DNA TGTGCCAGCAGTCCAACACCCCCGCTCTCCCTCGTCGGGGAGCTGTTTTTT. It translates to CASSPTPPLSLVGELFF.